This TCR beta chain was recorded in a study of shared clonotypes between healthy human individuals (dated by TCRdb to about 2020). With regard to the full study: Two women and a few men aged 18 to 49 years were included in the cohort. To estimate repertoire size and how much clonotype sharing occurs between individuals, the study deeply sequenced the blood TCR repertoires of roughly 5 healthy adults. Libraries were prepared and TCR repertoires were sequenced by different laboratories using diverse techniques, in order to increase sequencing depth and limit assay-specific biases. Between about 0.94 and 8.9 billion PBMCs per donor were obtained by leukapheresis.

Concerning this clone itself: Its antigen is unknown. No clone much larger than this one lies a single base away; base qualities are absent.

Healthy HIV-negative adults with no recently reported acute infections or vaccinations were included as donors. Every donor was a Caucasian adult living in Nashville, Tennessee, USA. For unsorted samples, 75 million to 90 million PBMCs were counted, and genomic DNA was extracted using the QIAamp DNA Blood Mini kit. After blood collection by leukapheresis, PBMCs were isolated using Ficoll-Histopaque density gradient centrifugation and then cryopreserved in the vapor phase of liquid nitrogen. CDR1 and CDR2 are read off the germline V gene as LGHNA and YNFKEQ. Its CDR3 holds 17 amino acids, cysteine through phenylalanine. The DNA shown is the 51-base CDR3, in frame from base 1. V is clipped by 4 bases and J by 5 bases, and the sequence between their germline boundaries is 24 bases long. TCR CDR3 regions were amplified from genomic DNA by multiplex PCR using the deep immunoSEQ assay. Genomic DNA extracted from each cell subset was distributed evenly over all wells of several immunoSEQ 96-well plates, and each plate served as one replicate. For unsorted PBMC, each replicate PCR was loaded with approximately 0.3 ug genomic DNA, equivalent to roughly 31,000 T cell genomes. Ten immunoSEQ deep assay plates were used to sequence the unsorted PBMC genomic DNA. Purified libraries were measured with a Qubit 3.0 fluorometer, size-checked on a Bioanalyzer 2100, and measured again with the KAPA Library Quantification kit. Each immunoSEQ 96-well plate was sequenced on its own single-read 150-cycle Illumina NextSeq 550 flow cell. As for how the authors treated the data: Because only junctional sequences without quality scores were contained in the immunoSEQ output, filtering matching that applied to full-length reads could not be performed. To assign V/J genes and CDR3, sequences were annotated using PyIR, a Python wrapper for IgBLAST v1.9, with IMGT germline references. Reads were filtered out if the reads had weak V/J assignments (E-value above 1e-6), no CDR3, stop codons, out-of-frame junctions, or ambiguous translated residues. V3J clonotypes were defined by identical inferred V gene, J gene, and CDR3 amino acid sequence. Percentage overlap between repertoires was calculated by dividing the number of shared unique clonotypes by the size of the smaller repertoire. Three approaches were used to assess repertoire richness: RTK rarefaction, the Chao1 estimator, and Recon v2.1 estimates of unobserved clonotypes. The table was pulled from immuneACCESS by TCRdb, which kept in-frame rearrangements only. Such tables lose some clones; where checked, under half of the loss comes from unresolved V genes, and the rest has no known cause. V, J and clone size reflect that table, while D and trimming were determined from the DNA. The sample table holds about 560,000 clones, of which just over 75% were seen once. 12% of the sample is in the top ten clones.

What the authors observed across the whole study: Pairwise subsampling indicated that sequencing depth was expected to affect the degree of clonotype sharing among donors. Because the study included only a small number of donors, the genetic and exposure-history diversity represented was limited. Sampling was limited to blood, and TCR repertoires in tissue likely differ from TCR repertoires in blood.

The rearrangement joined TRBV4-2 to TRBJ2-7, and perhaps TRBD2 as D gene, on 6 matching bases. The sequenced material came from PBMCs. The sequence came from a woman aged 40 to 50 in good health. Some clones in this sample may be carry-over from other donors' samples. CDR3 protein: CASSRFSGGLSVNEQYF. The sequenced DNA: TGTGCCAGCAGCCGGTTCTCGGGTGGACTATCGGTTAACGAGCAGTACTTC.